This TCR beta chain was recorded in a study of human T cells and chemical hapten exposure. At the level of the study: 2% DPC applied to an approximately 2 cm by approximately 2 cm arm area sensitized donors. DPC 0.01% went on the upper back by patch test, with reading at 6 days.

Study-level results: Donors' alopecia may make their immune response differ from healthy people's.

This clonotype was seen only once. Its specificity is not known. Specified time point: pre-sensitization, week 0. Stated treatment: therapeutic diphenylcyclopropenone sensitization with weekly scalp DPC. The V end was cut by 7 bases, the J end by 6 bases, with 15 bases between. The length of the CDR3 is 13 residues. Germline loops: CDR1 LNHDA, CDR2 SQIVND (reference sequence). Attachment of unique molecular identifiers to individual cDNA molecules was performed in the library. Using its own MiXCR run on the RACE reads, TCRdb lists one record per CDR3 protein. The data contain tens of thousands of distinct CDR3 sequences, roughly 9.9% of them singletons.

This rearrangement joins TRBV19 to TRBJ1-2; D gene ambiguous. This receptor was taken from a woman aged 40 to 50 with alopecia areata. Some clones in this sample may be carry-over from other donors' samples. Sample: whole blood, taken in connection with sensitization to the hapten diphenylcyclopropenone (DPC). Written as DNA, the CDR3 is TGTGCCAGTACCTCTGGGATTTTGAATGGCTACACCTTC. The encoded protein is CASTSGILNGYTF.